This T cell receptor beta chain was documented in a study of T cell responses to AZD1222 COVID-19 vaccine. Clones were read by immunoSEQ multiplex PCR, and TCRdb kept only the in-frame ones, dropping some. The table includes some 150,000 clones, 75% to 95% detected once. V lost 2 bases and J lost 3, with 16 bases in between. Germline V gene lookup returns CDR1 MNHEY and CDR2 SVGAGI. CDR3 size: 16 residues. The specimen comprised peripheral blood, sampled on day 0 of AZD1222 vaccination. V usage is TRBV6-5 and J usage is TRBJ1-1, with D unclear. The clonotype originates from an adult in good health. The CDR3 nucleotides are TGTGCCAGCAGTTACGGTAATCTCCATGGGGACACTGAAGCTTTCTTT. This sequence encodes CASSYGNLHGDTEAFF.